These 27 T cell receptor beta chains were all obtained from the same sample, sequenced in a study of OX40 agonist ivuxolimab in advanced cancers. The data were produced by immunoSEQ multiplex PCR, yet TCRdb's version contains in-frame clones alone and is incomplete. The repertoire holds about 10,000 clones, with over 55% as singletons. Sequences were derived from CD4+ or CD8+ T cells sorted from blood, sampled in a trial of the OX40 agonist ivuxolimab. Receptors were obtained from an adult with an advanced solid tumor such as melanoma, head and neck, liver or kidney cancer.

The V and J genes are TRBV19 and TRBJ2-7, with 7 bases identical to TRBD1. With V trimmed by 6 bases and J by 0 bases, 5 bases remained unmatched. The CDR3 contains 14 residues. Germline CDR1 LNHDA, CDR2 SQIVND (reference sequence). The CDR3 nucleotides are TGTGCCAGTAGGGACACAGGGGTCTCCTACGAGCAGTACTTC. It encodes CASRDTGVSYEQYF.

The chain combines TRBV7-3 with TRBJ2-1; D is uncertain. Trimming stripped 2 bases from V and 3 bases from J, with 8 bases between. Germline V gene sequence: CDR1 SGHTA, CDR2 FQGTGA. The CDR3 extends over 14 amino acids. CDR3 in DNA: TGTGCCAGCAGCTTAGAAGGCAACTACAATGAGCAGTTCTTC. Translation: CASSLEGNYNEQFF.

The V call is TRBV27, the J call TRBJ2-1; the match to TRBD2 covers 13 bases. The CDR3 length is 15 residues. After removal of 8 bases from V and 5 bases from J, the junction contained 6 bases not matched to a gene. Germline lookup yields CDR1 MNHEY and CDR2 SMNVEV (reference sequence). The CDR3 loop is CASGPGLAGNNEQFF. For the CDR3, the DNA is TGTGCCAGCGGACCGGGACTAGCGGGAAACAATGAGCAGTTCTTC.

This chain uses TRBV2 with TRBJ2-1; TRBD2 aligns across 10 bases. The V and J ends lost 7 bases and 7 bases, in that order; junction bases with no gene match: 10. This CDR3 has 15 amino acids. Germline V CDR1 and CDR2: SNHLY, FYNNEI. This CDR3 is CASKTLAGDSNEQFF. CDR3 bases: TGTGCCAGCAAGACTCTAGCGGGAGATTCTAATGAGCAGTTCTTC.

The rearrangement uses TRBV29-1 and TRBJ1-2, with D possibly being TRBD1 (5 bases). CDR1 is SQVTM and CDR2 is ANQGSEA in the germline V gene. This CDR3 contains 11 residues. The germline V and J ends were trimmed by 6 bases and 8 bases, with 13 bases remaining between them. The chain's CDR3 is CSVPGPGGYTF. CDR3 coding DNA: TGCAGCGTCCCGGGACCGGGAGGCTACACCTTC.

V is TRBV25-1 and J is TRBJ1-3; D is unclear. Germline V gene data show CDR1 as MGHDK and CDR2 as SYGVNS. This CDR3 comprises 13 residues. V was shortened by 4 bases and J by 8 bases, with 12 bases between the two germline ends. CDR3: CASSGVGGHTIYF. CDR3 nucleotides: TGTGCCAGCAGTGGCGTAGGAGGCCACACCATATATTTT.

A word on this clone: A read error may account for a junction end that differs from germline. The chain employs TRBV7-7 and TRBJ2-5; a possible D gene is TRBD2 (6 bases). CDR1 is SSHAT and CDR2 is FNYEAQ in the germline V gene (reference sequence). The CDR3 has 15 amino acids. The CDR3 is CASSLAPGTSETQYF. CDR3 sequence (DNA): TGTGCTAGCAGCTTAGCTCCAGGGACTTCGGAGACCCAGTACTTC.

The chain uses TRBV11-2 and TRBJ1-1; possible D gene TRBD1, 5 bases. CDR3 length: 12 residues. The germline V gene encodes CDR1 SGHAT and CDR2 FQNNGV. The V end was cut by 5 bases, the J end by 5 bases, with 9 bases between. CDR3 amino acids: CASSRRGTEAFF. The CDR3 DNA reads TGTGCCAGCAGCCGCCGGGGGACTGAAGCTTTCTTT. Full variable domain (outside the CDR3, taken from reference TRBV11-2 and TRBJ1-1): EAGVAQSPRYKIIEKRQSVAFWCNPISGHATLYWYQQILGQGPKLLIQFQNNGVVDDSQLPKDRFSAERLKGVDSTLKIQPAKLEDSAVYLCASSRRGTEAFFGQGTRLTVV.

The chain joins TRBV14 to TRBJ1-2; D ambiguous. Per germline, CDR1 SGHDN and CDR2 FVKESK. This CDR3 has 13 residues. V was trimmed by 1 base and J by 6 bases, leaving 9 bases between them. The CDR3 protein is CASSQVKGDGYTF. The CDR3 coding sequence is TGTGCCAGCAGCCAAGTTAAGGGAGATGGCTACACCTTC.

This clone was recorded only once. Here the CDR3 DNA reads TGTGCCAGCAGCCCGACGACTAGCGGTAATGAGCAGTTCTTC. Protein: CASSPTTSGNEQFF. The chain uses TRBV9 and TRBJ2-1, with TRBD2 matching 9 bases. The CDR3 length is 14 residues. Trimming removed 4 bases from V and 7 bases from J; junction bases left unmatched: 6. Germline CDR1 and CDR2: SGDLS and YYNGEE.

The chain is built from TRBV4-1 and TRBJ2-1; maybe TRBD2 (6 bases). The V gene's germline CDR1 is MGHRA and CDR2 YSYEKL. Trimming removed 5 bases at V and 4 bases at J, with 12 bases between. CDR3 length equals 14 residues. CDR3 nucleotide sequence: TGCGCCAGCAGCTTAGCGGCTGTGTACAATGAGCAGTTCTTC. Its protein product is CASSLAAVYNEQFF.

This clone has a count of ten or more. The chain recombines TRBV9 with TRBJ2-3; the D is unclear. The CDR3 has 15 amino acids. CDR1 is SGDLS, CDR2 YYNGEE, per germline. V was pared by 3 bases and J by 5 bases, with 16 bases between. In DNA, the CDR3 is TGTGCCAGCAGCGCCGAAGGCCGAAGGGTAGATACGCAGTATTTT. The encoded protein is CASSAEGRRVDTQYF.

This chain joins TRBV19 and TRBJ2-1; D is undetermined. This CDR3 has 15 amino acids. Germline V lookup: CDR1 LNHDA, CDR2 SQIVND (reference sequence). With 2 bases removed from V and 0 bases from J, the gap between germline ends came to 8 bases. The CDR3 DNA follows: TGTGCCAGTAGTATACAGGCAGGCTCCTACAATGAGCAGTTCTTC. The encoded protein is CASSIQAGSYNEQFF.

This chain's CDR3 is CASSRDRGNEQFF. The CDR3 DNA sequence: TGTGCCAGTAGCCGGGACAGGGGAAATGAGCAGTTCTTC. This rearrangement joins TRBV19 to TRBJ2-1, with 10 positions matching TRBD1. Trimming removed 6 bases from V and 7 bases from J; junction bases left unmatched: 3. Germline CDR1 and CDR2: LNHDA and SQIVND (reference sequence). The length of the CDR3 is 13 residues.

The chain carries TRBV10-3 and TRBJ1-4; 8 bases are a match to TRBD1. Unmatched junction bases numbered 1, after V lost 3 bases and J lost 7 bases. The CDR3 has 13 amino acids. Germline CDR1 reads ENHRY; CDR2 reads SYGVKD. In nucleotides, the CDR3 is TGTGCCATCAGTGACAGGGGGCTTGAAAAACTGTTTTTT. This sequence encodes CAISDRGLEKLFF.

In this sample, this clone turned up once. The rearrangement joins TRBV15 to TRBJ1-5, with D unresolved. This CDR3 region has 15 residues. Germline CDR1 reads LNHNV; CDR2 reads YYDKDF (reference sequence). Trimming removed 0 bases at V and 0 bases at J, with 6 bases between. The CDR3 spells CATSRESYSNQPQHF. The CDR3 coding sequence is TGTGCCACCAGCAGAGAATCCTATAGCAATCAGCCCCAGCATTTT.

The chain links TRBV11-3 to TRBJ2-1; D gene uncertain. V was pared by 2 bases and J by 6 bases, with 11 bases between. The CDR3 extends over 14 amino acids. Germline V gives CDR1 SGHNT, CDR2 YENEEA. In nucleotides, the CDR3 is TGTGCCAGCAGCTTATCCCCCGCTTCCAATGAGCAGTTCTTC. Residues: CASSLSPASNEQFF.

V is TRBV7-6 and J is TRBJ2-3; D might be TRBD2 (6 bases). V lost 5 bases and J lost 4, with 19 bases in between. CDR1 is SGHVS, CDR2 FNYEAQ, per germline. The CDR3 consists of 16 residues. The CDR3 sequence: CASSPGQRVVSDTQYF. DNA for the CDR3: TGTGCCAGCAGCCCTGGGCAGCGGGTGGTTTCAGATACGCAGTATTTT.

The gene calls are TRBV6-6 and TRBJ2-3; D gene unclear. V lost 9 bases and J 9 bases, leaving 13 bases between the germline ends. CDR3 length: 11 amino acids. CDR1 and CDR2 (germline): MNHNY, SVGAGI (reference sequence). CDR3 DNA: TGTGCCAGAATGAAGACGGACACGCAGTATTTT. Translation gives CARMKTDTQYF.

The rearrangement uses TRBV10-3 and TRBJ1-2, with TRBD1 as a possible D gene (5 bases). This CDR3 comprises 15 residues. The V gene's germline CDR1 is ENHRY and CDR2 SYGVKD. V lost 2 bases to trimming and J lost 0 bases, with 10 bases between them. CDR3 in DNA: TGTGCCATCAGTGAGGCAAGGGGAACTAACTATGGCTACACCTTC. Amino acid sequence: CAISEARGTNYGYTF.

V usage is TRBV28 and J usage is TRBJ2-7; 7 bases are a match to TRBD2. The CDR3 covers 16 residues. Germline V gives CDR1 MDHEN, CDR2 SYDVKM. V was clipped by 2 bases and J by 3 bases; unmatched bases: 10. CDR3 protein: CASSLGFRGESYEQYF. The CDR3 coding sequence is TGTGCCAGCAGTTTAGGTTTTCGGGGGGAGAGCTACGAGCAGTACTTC.

The chain has TRBV27 and TRBJ1-2; D unresolved. CDR3 length equals 14 residues. V was pared by 6 bases and J by 6 bases, with 17 bases between. CDR1 MNHEY and CDR2 SMNVEV come from the germline V gene (reference sequence). Written as DNA, the CDR3 is TGTGCCAGCAGACCCTTCGGAGGCCAACATGGCTACACCTTC. It encodes CASRPFGGQHGYTF.

This clone is deemed medium-sized. This chain links TRBV7-8 with TRBJ1-6; D is possibly TRBD1 (5 bases). The germline CDR1 and CDR2 sequences are SGHVS and FQNEAQ. The CDR3 length is 17 residues. The V end was cut by 3 bases, the J end by 7 bases, with 19 bases between. The CDR3 is CASSFVRGGARNSPLHF. The CDR3 DNA is TGTGCCAGCAGCTTCGTACGGGGCGGGGCGCGAAATTCACCCCTCCACTTT.

The chain joins TRBV4-1 to TRBJ2-1; 11 nucleotides match TRBD2. With 0 bases clipped from V and 9 bases from J, the junction kept 7 bases outside the gene matches. CDR3 length: 16 amino acids. From germline, CDR1 is MGHRA and CDR2 YSYEKL. This CDR3 is CASSQDLSGRAFEQFF. Written as DNA, the CDR3 is TGCGCCAGCAGCCAAGATCTTAGCGGGAGGGCCTTTGAGCAGTTCTTC.

This clone was counted only a few times. V gene TRBV7-2 combines with J gene TRBJ2-2, with TRBD2 matching over 12 bases. Germline values: CDR1 SGHTA, CDR2 FQGNSA. This CDR3 has 15 amino acids. Trimming at V came to 4 bases and at J to 6 bases, leaving 3 bases not matched to a gene. This chain's CDR3 is CASSSTSGRPGELFF. CDR3 coding DNA: TGTGCCAGCAGCTCGACTAGCGGGAGACCCGGGGAGCTGTTTTTT. Filled out from reference TRBV7-2 and TRBJ2-2, the complete variable domain reads GAGVSQSPSNKVTEKGKDVELRCDPISGHTALYWYRQSLGQGLEFLIYFQGNSAPDKSGLPSDRFSAERTGGSVSTLTIQRTQQEDSAVYLCASSSTSGRPGELFFGEGSRLTVL.

This chain uses TRBV13 with TRBJ2-1, with 7 positions matching TRBD1. The V segment lost 1 base and the J segment 8 bases; nucleotides outside the gene matches: 11. This CDR3 region has 16 residues. Germline V CDR1 and CDR2: PRHDT, FYEKMQ (reference sequence). Here the CDR3 reads CASSLEGTASGYEQFF. The CDR3 nucleotides read TGTGCCAGCAGCTTAGAAGGGACAGCCTCAGGGTATGAGCAGTTCTTC.

The chain carries TRBV4-2 and TRBJ2-3, with a weak D call TRBD2 (5 bases). The germline V gene encodes CDR1 LGHNA and CDR2 YNFKEQ. Trimming shortened V by 6 bases and J by 2 bases, and 9 bases separated the two germline ends. CDR3 length: 13 amino acids. CDR3 nucleotide sequence: TGTGCCAGCAGGGAGGTTAACACAGATACGCAGTATTTT. Translated: CASREVNTDTQYF.